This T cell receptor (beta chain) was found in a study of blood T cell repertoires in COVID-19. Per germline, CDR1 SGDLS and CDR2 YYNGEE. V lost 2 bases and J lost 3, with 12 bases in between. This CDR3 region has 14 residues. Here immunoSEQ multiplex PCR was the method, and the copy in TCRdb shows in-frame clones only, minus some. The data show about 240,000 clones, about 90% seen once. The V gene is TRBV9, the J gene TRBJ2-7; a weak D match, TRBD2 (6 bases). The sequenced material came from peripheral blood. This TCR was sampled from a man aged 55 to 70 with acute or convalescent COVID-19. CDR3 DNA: TGTGCCAGCAGCGTGAGAGGAGGGTTCTACGAGCAGTACTTC. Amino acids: CASSVRGGFYEQYF.